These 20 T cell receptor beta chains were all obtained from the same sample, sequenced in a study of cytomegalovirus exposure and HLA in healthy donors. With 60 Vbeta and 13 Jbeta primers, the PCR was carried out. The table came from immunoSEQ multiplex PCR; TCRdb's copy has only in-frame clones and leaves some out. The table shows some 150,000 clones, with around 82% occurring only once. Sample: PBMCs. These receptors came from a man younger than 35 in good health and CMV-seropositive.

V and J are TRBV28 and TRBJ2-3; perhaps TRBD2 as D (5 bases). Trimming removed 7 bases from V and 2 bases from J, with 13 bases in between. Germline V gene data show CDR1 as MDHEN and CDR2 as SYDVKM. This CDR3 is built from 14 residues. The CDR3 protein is CASTTTEDTDTQYF. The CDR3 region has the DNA TGTGCCAGCACCACGACGGAGGACACAGATACGCAGTATTTT.

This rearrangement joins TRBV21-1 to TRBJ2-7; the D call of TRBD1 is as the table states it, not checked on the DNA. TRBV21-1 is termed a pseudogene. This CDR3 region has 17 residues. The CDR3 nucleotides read TGTGCCAGCAGCCAAATTTTTCGAGAGGACAGGGCCTACGAGCAGTACTTC. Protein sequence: CASSQIFREDRAYEQYF.

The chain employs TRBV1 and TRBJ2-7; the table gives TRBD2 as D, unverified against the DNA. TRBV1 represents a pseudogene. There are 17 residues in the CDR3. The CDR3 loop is CTSSHFHAGLIPYEQYF. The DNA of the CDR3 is TGCACCAGCAGCCATTTCCACGCGGGACTCATCCCTTACGAGCAGTACTTC.

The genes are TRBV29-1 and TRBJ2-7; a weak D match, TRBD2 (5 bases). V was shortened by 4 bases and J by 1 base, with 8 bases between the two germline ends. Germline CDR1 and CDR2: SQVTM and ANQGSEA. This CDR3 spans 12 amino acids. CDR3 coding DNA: TGCAGCGTTGGCGGGTTGTCCTACGAGCAGTACTTC. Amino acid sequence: CSVGGLSYEQYF.

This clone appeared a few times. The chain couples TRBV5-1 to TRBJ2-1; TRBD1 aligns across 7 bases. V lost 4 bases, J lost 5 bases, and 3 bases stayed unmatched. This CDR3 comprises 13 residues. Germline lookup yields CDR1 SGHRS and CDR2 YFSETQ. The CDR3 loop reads CASSRDSDNEQFF. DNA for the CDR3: TGCGCCAGCAGCCGGGACAGTGACAATGAGCAGTTCTTC.

The CDR3 is CASSPPGLLTGELFF. DNA for the CDR3: TGCGCCAGCAGCCCGCCGGGACTCCTCACCGGGGAGCTGTTTTTT. This chain joins TRBV4-1 and TRBJ2-2; D possibly corresponds to TRBD2 (6 bases). This CDR3 spans 15 amino acids. Per the germline V gene, CDR1 is MGHRA and CDR2 is YSYEKL. Trimming stripped 4 bases from V and 4 bases from J, with 13 bases between.

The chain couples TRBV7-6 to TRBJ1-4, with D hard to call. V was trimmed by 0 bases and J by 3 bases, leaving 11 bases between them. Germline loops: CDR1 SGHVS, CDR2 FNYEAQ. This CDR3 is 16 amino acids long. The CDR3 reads CASSLAPAESNEKLFF. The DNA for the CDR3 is TGTGCCAGCAGCTTAGCTCCCGCGGAGTCTAATGAAAAACTGTTTTTT.

Written as DNA, the CDR3 is TGTGCCAGCAGCTTAGTTGGTTGGGGGGAGACCTCCTACGAGCAGTACTTC. This gives the protein CASSLVGWGETSYEQYF. This chain uses TRBV7-9 with TRBJ2-7, with D possibly TRBD2 on 6 matching bases. The ends were cut back, 1 base at V and 0 bases at J, with 16 bases in the middle. The germline V gene has CDR1 SEHNR and CDR2 FQNEAQ (reference sequence). The CDR3 is made up of 17 amino acids.

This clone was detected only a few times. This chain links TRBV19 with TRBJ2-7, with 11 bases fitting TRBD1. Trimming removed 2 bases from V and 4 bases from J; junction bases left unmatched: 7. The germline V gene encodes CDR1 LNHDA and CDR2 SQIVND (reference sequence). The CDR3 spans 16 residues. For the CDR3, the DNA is TGTGCCAGTAGTATACGCGGACAGGGGGCGATTTACGAGCAGTACTTC. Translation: CASSIRGQGAIYEQYF.

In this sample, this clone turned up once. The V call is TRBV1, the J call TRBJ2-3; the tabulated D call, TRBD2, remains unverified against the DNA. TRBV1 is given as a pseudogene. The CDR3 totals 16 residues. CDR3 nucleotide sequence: TGCACCAGCAGTCTCGGGACTAGCGGGAGACCAGATACGCAGTATTTT. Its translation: CTSSLGTSGRPDTQYF.

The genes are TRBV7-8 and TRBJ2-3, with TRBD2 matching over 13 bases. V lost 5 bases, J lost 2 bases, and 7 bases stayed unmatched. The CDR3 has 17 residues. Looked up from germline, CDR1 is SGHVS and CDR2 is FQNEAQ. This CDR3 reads CASSPRLAGGPTDTQYF. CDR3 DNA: TGTGCCAGCAGCCCTCGACTAGCGGGAGGCCCCACAGATACGCAGTATTTT.

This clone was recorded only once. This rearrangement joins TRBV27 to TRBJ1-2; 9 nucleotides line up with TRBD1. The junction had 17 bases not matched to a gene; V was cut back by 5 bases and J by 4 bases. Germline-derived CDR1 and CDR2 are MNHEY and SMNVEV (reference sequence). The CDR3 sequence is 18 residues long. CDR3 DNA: TGTGCCAGCAGTCCCCGGACAGGGGATGGGGTCTCCGGCTATGGCTACACCTTC. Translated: CASSPRTGDGVSGYGYTF.

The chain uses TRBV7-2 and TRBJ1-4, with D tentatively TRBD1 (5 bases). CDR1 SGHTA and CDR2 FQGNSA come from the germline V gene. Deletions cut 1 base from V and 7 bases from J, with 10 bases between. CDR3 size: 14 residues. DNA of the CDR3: TGTGCCAGCAGCTTAGGGAGGGGCGTTGAAAAACTGTTTTTT. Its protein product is CASSLGRGVEKLFF.

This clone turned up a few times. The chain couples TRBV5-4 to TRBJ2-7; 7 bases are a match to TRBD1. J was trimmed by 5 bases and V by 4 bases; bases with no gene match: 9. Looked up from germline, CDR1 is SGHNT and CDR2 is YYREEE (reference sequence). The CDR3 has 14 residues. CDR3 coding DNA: TGTGCCAGCAGCCGAGGGACAGAGGGACACGAGCAGTACTTC. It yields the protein CASSRGTEGHEQYF.

The CDR3 DNA sequence: TGTGCCAGCAGTTATGGGACAAGGGACGGGTACAATGAGCAGTTCTTC. Encoded protein: CASSYGTRDGYNEQFF. The gene calls are TRBV6-6 and TRBJ2-1; possible D gene TRBD1, 6 bases. V was cut by 3 bases and J by 4 bases, with 16 bases left in between. Germline CDR1 MNHNY, CDR2 SVGAGI (reference sequence). This CDR3 comprises 16 residues.

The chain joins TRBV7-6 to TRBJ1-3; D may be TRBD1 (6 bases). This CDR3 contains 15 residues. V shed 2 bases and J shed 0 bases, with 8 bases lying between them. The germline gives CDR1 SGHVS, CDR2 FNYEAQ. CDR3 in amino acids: CASSLYRASGNTIYF. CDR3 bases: TGTGCCAGCAGCTTATACAGGGCCTCTGGAAACACCATATATTTT.

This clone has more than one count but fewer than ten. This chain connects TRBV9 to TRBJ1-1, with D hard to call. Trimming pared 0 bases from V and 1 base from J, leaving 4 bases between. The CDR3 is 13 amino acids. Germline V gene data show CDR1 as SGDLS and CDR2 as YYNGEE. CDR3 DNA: TGTGCCAGCAGCGTAGCAGGGAACACTGAAGCTTTCTTT. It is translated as CASSVAGNTEAFF.

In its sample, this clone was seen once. DNA of the CDR3: TGTGCCAGCAGTTACTCCCGGGATGAAAAACTGTTTTTT. It is translated as CASSYSRDEKLFF. This sequence joins TRBV6-6 and TRBJ1-4; D is undetermined. The V gene's germline CDR1 is MNHNY and CDR2 SVGAGI (reference sequence). V was cut by 0 bases and J by 6 bases, with 5 bases left in between. This CDR3 has 13 residues.

For the CDR3, the DNA is TGTGCCAGCAGTTTTCGGGGGGCGAAGGACACTGAAGCTTTCTTT. Protein product: CASSFRGAKDTEAFF. The chain employs TRBV28 and TRBJ1-1; D may be TRBD1 (6 bases). This CDR3 is built from 15 residues. Trimming took 3 bases from V and 3 from J, leaving 14 bases between them. The germline CDR1 and CDR2 sequences are MDHEN and SYDVKM.

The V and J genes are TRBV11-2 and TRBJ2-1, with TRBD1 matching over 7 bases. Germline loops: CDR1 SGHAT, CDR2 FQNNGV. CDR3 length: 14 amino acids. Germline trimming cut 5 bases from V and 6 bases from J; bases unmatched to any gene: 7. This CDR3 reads CASSANRGFNEQFF. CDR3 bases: TGTGCCAGCAGCGCCAACAGGGGTTTCAATGAGCAGTTCTTC. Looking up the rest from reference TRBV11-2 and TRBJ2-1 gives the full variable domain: EAGVAQSPRYKIIEKRQSVAFWCNPISGHATLYWYQQILGQGPKLLIQFQNNGVVDDSQLPKDRFSAERLKGVDSTLKIQPAKLEDSAVYLCASSANRGFNEQFFGPGTRLTVL.